This T cell receptor (beta chain) was retrieved from a study of blood T cell repertoires in COVID-19. Enrollees, about 18 to 95 years old, lived in some 24 US areas. Clinical histories supplied by participants themselves formed the basis of cohort assignment. TCRdb's copy holds only in-frame clones and misses some; the assay was immunoSEQ multiplex PCR. Among about 250,000 clones listed, around nine tenths were seen once. The CDR3 has 16 residues. Germline CDR1 reads MDHEN; CDR2 reads SYDVKM. V lost 3 bases, J lost 0 bases, and 12 bases lay in between. The gene calls are TRBV28 and TRBJ1-5; D gene ambiguous. The sequence derives from a woman between 18 and 30 years old who had recovered from COVID-19. The sequencing sample was made of PBMCs or T cells enriched from blood (not recorded which). For the CDR3, the DNA is TGTGCCAGCAGTTTCCCTCAGGATAATAGCAATCAGCCCCAGCATTTT. This gives the protein CASSFPQDNSNQPQHF. Filled out from reference TRBV28 and TRBJ1-5, the complete variable domain reads DVKVTQSSRYLVKRTGEKVFLECVQDMDHENMFWYRQDPGLGLRLIYFSYDVKMKEKGDIPEGYSVSREKKERFSLILESASTNQTSMYLCASSFPQDNSNQPQHFGDGTRLSIL.